This TCR beta chain was sequenced during a study of T-cell reconstitution after alpha-beta-depleted transplantation in children. The germline CDR1 and CDR2 sequences are MRHNA and SNTAGT. This CDR3 is built from 14 residues. V was cut by 2 bases and J by 3 bases, with 9 bases left in between. This clonotype was observed at least ten times. Preparation of the TCRbeta library was carried out with unique molecular identifiers. A single record per CDR3 protein comes from TCRdb applying MiXCR to the PCR reads. This sample has about 100,000 distinct CDR3 sequences; less than 6% occur once, and the top ten carry about 6%.

The sample here was PBMCs, mostly from graft donor cells, taken 60 days after TCRalphabeta/CD19-depleted stem cell transplant. The TCR sequence derives from a female patient between 2 and 15 years old who had a stem cell transplant for Fanconi anemia, so the T cells may come from the graft donor. The J gene is TRBJ2-3, the V gene TRBV6-4; a weak D match, TRBD2 (5 bases). CDR3 bases: TGTGCCAGCAGTGACGGGTTAGCGACAGATACGCAGTATTTT. Encoded protein: CASSDGLATDTQYF.